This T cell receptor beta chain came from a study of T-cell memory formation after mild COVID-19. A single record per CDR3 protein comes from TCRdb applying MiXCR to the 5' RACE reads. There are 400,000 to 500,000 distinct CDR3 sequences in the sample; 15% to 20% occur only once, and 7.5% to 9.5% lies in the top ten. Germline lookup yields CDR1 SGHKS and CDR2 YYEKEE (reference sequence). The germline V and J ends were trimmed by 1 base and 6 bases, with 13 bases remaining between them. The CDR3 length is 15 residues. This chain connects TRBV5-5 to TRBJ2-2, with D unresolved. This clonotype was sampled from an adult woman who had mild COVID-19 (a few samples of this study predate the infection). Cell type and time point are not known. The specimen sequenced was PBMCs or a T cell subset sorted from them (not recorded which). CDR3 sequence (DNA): TGTGCCAGCAGCTTGACCCCAAATTACGCCGGGGAGCTGTTTTTT. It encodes CASSLTPNYAGELFF.